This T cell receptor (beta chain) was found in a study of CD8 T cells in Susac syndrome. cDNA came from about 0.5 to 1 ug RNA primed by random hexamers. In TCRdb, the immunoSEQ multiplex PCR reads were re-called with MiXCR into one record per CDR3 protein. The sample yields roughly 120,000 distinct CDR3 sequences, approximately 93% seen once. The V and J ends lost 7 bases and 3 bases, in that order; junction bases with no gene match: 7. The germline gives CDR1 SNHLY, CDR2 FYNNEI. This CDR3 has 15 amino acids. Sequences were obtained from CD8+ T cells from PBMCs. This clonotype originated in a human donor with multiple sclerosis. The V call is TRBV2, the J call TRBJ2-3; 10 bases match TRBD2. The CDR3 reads CASTTLAGRTDTQYF. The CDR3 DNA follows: TGTGCCAGCACCACACTAGCGGGGAGGACAGATACGCAGTATTTT.